The entry below describes one TCR beta chain. Its antigen is unidentified. Amplification used 60 Vbeta primers and 13 Jbeta primers. TCRdb keeps only in-frame clones here, not all; method: immunoSEQ multiplex PCR. The table shows a few hundred thousand clones, with roughly 84% occurring only once. The sample comes from a study of cytomegalovirus exposure and HLA in healthy donors. The wider study: Drawn from HLA-typed donors, some 80 million unique TCRs were held in an early data release. Points from the study as a whole: Association with HLA alleles at 0.05 false discovery rate was found for 15,000 to 20,000 TCR beta sequences in a later analysis. Most TCR sequences showed up rarely, but some public TCRs showed up in many donors. Reported performance of the classifier showed diagnosis of cytomegalovirus status with high specificity and sensitivity.

Germline V gene sequence: CDR1 MDHEN, CDR2 SYDVKM. The CDR3 sequence is 15 residues long. Unmatched junction bases numbered 7, after V lost 5 bases and J lost 2 bases. The sequence was collected from a girl under 18 in good health and CMV-seronegative. Sequenced sample: PBMCs. The rearrangement uses TRBV28 and TRBJ2-7; 9 bases are a match to TRBD1. CDR3 protein: CASSDGTGSPYEQYF. The DNA for the CDR3 is TGTGCCAGCAGTGACGGGACAGGGAGTCCCTACGAGCAGTACTTC. Together with reference TRBV28 and TRBJ2-7, the CDR3 gives the full variable domain: DVKVTQSSRYLVKRTGEKVFLECVQDMDHENMFWYRQDPGLGLRLIYFSYDVKMKEKGDIPEGYSVSREKKERFSLILESASTNQTSMYLCASSDGTGSPYEQYFGPGTRLTVT.